This TCR beta chain derives from a study of blood T cell repertoires in COVID-19. Measured with immunoSEQ multiplex PCR; TCRdb has only the in-frame clones, and not every one. Among about 55,000 clones, 88% were seen once, and the ten largest hold 7.5% to 8.5%. This clone was counted a few times. Sequenced material: peripheral blood. This TCR came from a man aged 55 to 70 with active COVID-19.

In DNA form, the CDR3 reads TGTGCCAGCTCACCAGCCCGCGGTGATAATTCACCCCTCCACTTT. The encoded protein is CASSPARGDNSPLHF. The chain has TRBV18 and TRBJ1-6; no clear D. The CDR3 length is 15 residues. V was shortened by 2 bases and J by 5 bases, with 10 bases between the two germline ends. Looked up from germline, CDR1 is KGHSH and CDR2 is LQKENI.